This T cell receptor beta chain was documented in a study of human T cells and chemical hapten exposure. This clonotype was seen only a few times. Individual cDNA molecules received unique molecular identifiers in the library. MiXCR, applied by TCRdb to the reads, yields one record per CDR3 protein. The data hold around 120,000 distinct CDR3 sequences, with over 7.5% observed a single time. The template was total RNA from unfractionated whole blood. V gave up 7 bases and J gave up 2 bases, with 13 bases separating them. CDR3 length equals 14 residues. Germline V lookup: CDR1 SNHLY, CDR2 FYNNEI. The V call is TRBV2, the J call TRBJ2-3, with D uncertain. The sequence was obtained from a human donor in good health. Some clones in this sample may be carry-over from other donors' samples. Sequencing was done on a sample of whole blood. This CDR3 is CASTRAGYTDTQYF. The CDR3 nucleotides read TGTGCCAGCACTAGGGCTGGGTACACAGATACGCAGTATTTT.